Given below is one TCR beta chain in context. V dropped 4 bases and J dropped 2 bases, with 21 bases sitting between them. Germline-derived CDR1 and CDR2 are MDHEN and SYDVKM. There are 17 residues in the CDR3. The data were produced by immunoSEQ multiplex PCR, yet TCRdb's version contains in-frame clones alone and is incomplete. The sample carries approximately 20,000 clones, roughly nine tenths recorded once. The sample belongs to a study of T cell changes during pregnancy in multiple sclerosis. The rearrangement uses TRBV28 and TRBJ2-7; possibly TRBD2 for D (6 bases). The TCR sequence derives from a female donor in good health, enrolled as a control in a pregnancy study. The material was CD8+ T cells from peripheral blood mononuclear cells, obtained in the second trimester of pregnancy. CDR3 nucleotide sequence: TGTGCCAGCAGTTCCTCCTGGGGAGGAAGCGGCCCCTACGAGCAGTACTTC. Its translation is CASSSSWGGSGPYEQYF.